This T cell receptor beta chain was captured by sequencing in a study of Tregs in tolerant kidney transplant recipients. Background on the study: Recipients received nonmyeloablative bone marrow transplants from related graft donors, with transient mixed chimerism. Study observations and caveats: Validation in larger populations is needed because few patients were studied. Changing PCR primers prevented nucleotide comparison between some patients' samples.

Assay used: immunoSEQ multiplex PCR; TCRdb lists only in-frame clones, some missing. The sample records over 50,000 clones, approximately 85% being singletons. CDR1 SGHRS and CDR2 YFSETQ come from the germline V gene. The CDR3 covers 14 residues. The J segment lost 6 bases and the V segment lost 6 bases, leaving 8 bases of the junction unmatched. Unstimulated regulatory T cells (CD4+CD25+CD127-), CD4+CD25- non-regulatory cells, CD4 and CD8 cells were FACS-sorted from thawed PBMCs. In regard to this clone: What it binds is unknown.

The starting material was Tregs from blood, obtained before the transplant. V is TRBV5-1 and J is TRBJ2-1; 8 nucleotides align to TRBD2. This sequence was found in a human donor who received a combined kidney and bone marrow transplant. The CDR3 nucleotides are TGCGCCAGCACGGCGGGAGGAGGGGGCAATGAGCAGTTCTTC. Its protein product is CASTAGGGGNEQFF. Variable domain in full (rest from reference TRBV5-1 and TRBJ2-1): KAGVTQTPRYLIKTRGQQVTLSCSPISGHRSVSWYQQTPGQGLQFLFEYFSETQRNKGNFPGRFSGRQFSNSRSEMNVSTLELGDSALYLCASTAGGGGNEQFFGPGTRLTVL.